This T cell receptor beta chain was recovered during a study of human T cells and chemical hapten exposure. The CDR3 length is 15 residues. Germline V gene data show CDR1 as KGHSH and CDR2 as LQKENI. V lost 9 bases to trimming and J lost 3 bases; unmatched junction nucleotides: 7. Time point specified: pre-sensitization, week 0. Stated treatment: therapeutic diphenylcyclopropenone sensitization with weekly scalp DPC. The library tagged individual cDNA molecules with unique molecular identifiers. Original handling: A typical sample had some 95,000 TCRs, with about 23,224 to 690,600 overall. MiXCR was run by TCRdb on the RACE reads, yielding one entry per CDR3 protein. TCRdb, not the authors, supplied the V and J calls. Here the sample spans more than 80,000 distinct CDR3 sequences, roughly a tenth being singletons.

Source: whole blood, taken in connection with sensitization to the hapten diphenylcyclopropenone (DPC). This clonotype originated in a woman aged 55-69 years with alopecia areata. Some clones in this sample may be carry-over from other donors' samples. The chain uses TRBV18 and TRBJ1-5; 11 positions agree with TRBD1. CDR3 amino acids: CASRTGGADNQPQHF. The CDR3 DNA reads as TGTGCCAGTCGGACAGGGGGCGCGGACAATCAGCCCCAGCATTTT.